One and the same sample provided the 6 T cell receptor beta chains below, sequenced in a study of low-dose radiotherapy and immunotherapy resistance in tumors. The time point is: after trial treatment. The treatment: LDRT plus nivolumab, ipilimumab, low-dose cyclophosphamide and aspirin (RACIN trial). First-strand cDNA used TRAV- and TRBV-specific primers, covering alpha and beta chains. TCRs were amplified for approximately 21 PCR cycles with a constant-region primer and V-primer adapter. Using its own MiXCR run on the reads, TCRdb lists one record per CDR3 protein. Among more than 50,000 distinct CDR3 sequences, roughly 23% were seen once, and the ten largest hold about 7%. Material: PBMCs, obtained after low-dose radiotherapy plus immunotherapy. All receptors come from a male donor with prostate cancer.

This clonotype was seen ten or more times. The chain carries TRBV6-2 or TRBV6-3 and TRBJ2-1; 9 bases map to TRBD2. Germline CDR1 and CDR2: MNHEY and SVGEGT. The CDR3 loop spans 16 amino acids. J gave up 5 bases and V 5 bases, and 10 bases lay outside the gene matches. CDR3 coding DNA: TGTGCCAGCAGTAACCCTCCCAGCGGGAGGAACAATGAGCAGTTCTTC. As protein: CASSNPPSGRNNEQFF.

This clonotype was seen ten or more times. DNA for the CDR3: TGTGCCAGCAGTTTCCGACTAGCGGGAGGGGGGGGAACCTACAATGAGCAGTTCTTC. Translation gives CASSFRLAGGGGTYNEQFF. V usage is TRBV28 and J usage is TRBJ2-1; 14 bases align to TRBD2. V was clipped by 3 bases and J by 2 bases; unmatched bases: 9. The CDR3 loop spans 19 amino acids. Germline V lookup: CDR1 MDHEN, CDR2 SYDVKM.

This clonotype is termed medium-sized. V is TRBV4-1 and J is TRBJ2-3, with D perhaps TRBD2 (6 bases). In germline, CDR1 is MGHRA, CDR2 YSYEKL. Between the trimmed V and J ends, which lost 4 bases and 0 bases, there was a span of 14 bases. The CDR3 runs to 16 residues. The CDR3: CASSLPVAGSTDTQYF. The CDR3 nucleotides are TGCGCCAGCAGCCTCCCGGTGGCGGGGAGCACAGATACGCAGTATTTT.

This clonotype was seen many times. The J gene is TRBJ2-7, the V gene TRBV6-6; D not resolved. Germline V gene sequence: CDR1 MNHNY, CDR2 SVGAGI (reference sequence). V lost 0 bases to trimming and J lost 7 bases, with 13 bases between them. The CDR3 is made up of 14 amino acids. The CDR3 DNA follows: TGTGCCAGCAGTTACTCTATGGCCCGGCAGGAGCAGTACTTC. This codes for CASSYSMARQEQYF.

At least ten counts were recorded for this clonotype. The V call is TRBV29-1, the J call TRBJ1-2; D call uncertain. This CDR3 has 15 amino acids. V lost 3 bases and J 0 bases, leaving 14 bases between the germline ends. Germline-derived CDR1 and CDR2 are SQVTM and ANQGSEA. CDR3: CSVDIPDGPNYGYTF. CDR3 DNA: TGCAGCGTTGATATACCAGATGGGCCTAACTATGGCTACACCTTC.

This clonotype was found many times. This sequence joins TRBV20-1 and TRBJ1-5, with D uncertain. The CDR3 loop spans 14 amino acids. Germline-derived CDR1 and CDR2 are DFQATT and SNEGSKA (reference sequence). V dropped 6 bases and J dropped 2 bases, with 14 bases sitting between them. The CDR3 DNA follows: TGCAGTGCCGCCCCTGCCCTAGGCAATCAGCCCCAGCATTTT. Amino acid sequence: CSAAPALGNQPQHF.